This TCR beta chain was profiled in a study of T cells in Graves' hyperthyroidism and ophthalmopathy (dated by TCRdb to the late 2010s). Broadly, across the study: Peripheral blood was sampled at the time of initial diagnosis, prior to any treatment. Prospective prediction of ophthalmopathy was tested in an independent validation cohort consisting of under 20 hyperthyroidism patients and around 17 patients who later progressed to ophthalmopathy. After blood sampling, hyperthyroidism patients were treated with methimazole at a starting dose of 30 mg daily, and ophthalmopathy patients were treated with high-dose intravenous methylprednisolone. For training and testing, the roughly 93 patients in the discovery cohort were randomly divided in a 7:3 ratio. A discovery cohort of roughly 100 patients, about 43 with Graves' ophthalmopathy and 55 to 60 with stable Graves' hyperthyroidism, was used to find distinguishing TCR V-J signatures. In more than 5 Graves' hyperthyroidism patients, the study also compared T-cell repertoires from thyroid tissue with T-cell repertoires from blood. According to the paper, TCR Vbeta CDR3 sequencing was carried out on about 140 peripheral blood samples, which came from 40 to 45 ophthalmopathy, approximately 78 hyperthyroidism and some 17 progressor patients.

TCR beta CDR3 regions were amplified from RNA transcripts. A first-round RT-PCR of the TCR CDR3 used the HTBI primer set with the Qiagen OneStep RT-PCR kit. A second multiplex PCR round built the libraries, followed by size selection and purification. Sequencing of the libraries was done on an Illumina HiSeq2000 using paired-end 100 bp reads. In the paper's pipeline: SOAPnuke was used to process the raw data, with reads discarded if the reads contained adapters or uncalled bases, had a mean Phred below 15, or lacked an exact constant-primer or identifier match. High-quality paired reads were merged with COPE v1.2.5, and unique nucleotide sequences were defined as clonotypes. MiTCR v1.1 was used to align clonotypes to the IMGT TRBV, TRBD and TRBJ reference segments. The analysis included only V-J combinations with a frequency above 0.0001, which together covered roughly 99% of the repertoires. The TCS score was defined as F50 (clonal expansion) divided by E x V (chaos), with BLOSUM62-based TCRdist calculated between CDR3 peptides within each V-J. Welch's t-statistics and random forest reduced around 520 V-J features to roughly 13, which were used in a naive Bayes classifier (R e1071). TCRdb ran its own pipeline on the public reads, namely fastp trimming at Q25 and MiXCR clone calling, and kept in-frame beta chains. When rows share a CDR3 protein, they turn into one entry using the most common DNA and genes. The authors' filters were not applied to this entry. For this sample there are about half a million distinct CDR3 sequences; around a quarter appear just once. The ten largest clones take up 10% to 12% of the sample.

The paper as a whole reports these results and caveats: Most expanded thyroid clonotypes (frequency above 0.001) were also detected in blood, suggesting blood repertoires may reflect thyroid immune responses. In validation, the model predicted progression to ophthalmopathy with roughly 70% sensitivity and less than 80% specificity, a median of 6.5 months before onset. Ophthalmopathy was separated from stable hyperthyroidism by a 13 V-J signature model, with 85% to 90% sensitivity and roughly 81% specificity obtained in cross-validation and 80%/75% obtained in testing. No statistical method was used to fix the sample size in advance, and group allocation was not hidden from the investigators.

According to the germline V gene, CDR1 reads SGHTA and CDR2 reads FQGNSA. Counted from cysteine to phenylalanine, this CDR3 has 15 amino acids. Just CDR3 DNA is preserved here, 45 bases in frame from base 1. V is pared back by 1 base and J by 7 bases, with 14 bases lying between the germline termini. Ophthalmopathy patients had moderately to severely active disease, with a Clinical Activity Score of 3 or more, a NOSPECS grade of 4 or more, and a disease duration of less than 3 months. Patients with uncontrolled infections, other autoimmune diseases, pregnancy or lactation were excluded. Diagnoses were established on the basis of clinical symptoms, serum thyroxine and TRAb, thyroid ultrasound, and orbital computed tomography. PBMCs were isolated from about 9 ml of fresh peripheral blood by Ficoll-Paque density gradient centrifugation. Trizol reagent was used to extract total RNA, and RNA quality was then checked on an Agilent 2100 Bioanalyzer.

This clonotype showed up many times. Its antigen target is currently unknown. No much larger clonotype is one base removed from it; base qualities were not supplied. The source material was blood. The source is a woman aged 25 to 39 with Graves' ophthalmopathy. This receptor chain uses TRBV7-2 and TRBJ1-5, with no confidently assigned D gene. The DNA is TGTGCCAGCAGCTTAGACGGTAAATTCATCCAGCCCCAGCATTTT. Its amino acids are CASSLDGKFIQPQHF. Here the CDR3 is joined to the reference TRBV7-2 and TRBJ1-5 genes, and the full variable domain is: GAGVSQSPSNKVTEKGKDVELRCDPISGHTALYWYRQSLGQGLEFLIYFQGNSAPDKSGLPSDRFSAERTGGSVSTLTIQRTQQEDSAVYLCASSLDGKFIQPQHFGDGTRLSIL.